This T cell receptor (beta chain) was sequenced during a study of T cells in narcolepsy. Overall study results and limits: Healthy controls reportedly lacked the autoreactive clonotypes serially found in patients' blood.

Only in-frame clones appear in the TCRdb table, and some are missing; sequencing was by immunoSEQ multiplex PCR. The sample includes tens of thousands of clones, around 92% of them seen just once. As concerns this clone: The antigen is not known.

Germline V gives CDR1 KGHSH, CDR2 LQKENI. This CDR3 contains 15 residues. The V end lost 3 bases, the J end lost 5 bases, and 14 bases lay between the germline ends. This rearrangement joins TRBV18 to TRBJ1-5; D gene ambiguous. This clonotype was obtained from a human donor with narcolepsy. The sequenced sample consisted of CD45RA- memory CD4+ T cells from PBMCs. The CDR3 DNA sequence: TGTGCCAGCTCACCCTCGGGCAGAACTTATCAGCCCCAGCATTTT. It specifies CASSPSGRTYQPQHF.